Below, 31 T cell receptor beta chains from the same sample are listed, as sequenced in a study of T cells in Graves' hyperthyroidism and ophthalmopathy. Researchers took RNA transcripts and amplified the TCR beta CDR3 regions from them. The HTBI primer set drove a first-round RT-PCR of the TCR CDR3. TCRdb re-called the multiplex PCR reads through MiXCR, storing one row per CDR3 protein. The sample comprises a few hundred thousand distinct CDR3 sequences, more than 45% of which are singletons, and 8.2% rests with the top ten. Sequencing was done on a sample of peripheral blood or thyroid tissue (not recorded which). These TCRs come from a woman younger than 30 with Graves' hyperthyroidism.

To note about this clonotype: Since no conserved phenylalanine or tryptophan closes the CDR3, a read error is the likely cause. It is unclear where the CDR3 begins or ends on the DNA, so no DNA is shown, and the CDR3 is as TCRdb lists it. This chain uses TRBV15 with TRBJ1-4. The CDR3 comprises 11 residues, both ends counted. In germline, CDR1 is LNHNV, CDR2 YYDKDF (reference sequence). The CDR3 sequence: CATSRGGETNY.

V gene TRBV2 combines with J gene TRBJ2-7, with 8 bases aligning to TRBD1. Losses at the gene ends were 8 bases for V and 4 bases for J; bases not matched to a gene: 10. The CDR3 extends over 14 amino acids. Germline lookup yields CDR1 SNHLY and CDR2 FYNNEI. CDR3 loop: CASLEDRAQYEQYF. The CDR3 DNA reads TGTGCCAGCCTTGAGGACAGGGCACAGTACGAGCAGTACTTC.

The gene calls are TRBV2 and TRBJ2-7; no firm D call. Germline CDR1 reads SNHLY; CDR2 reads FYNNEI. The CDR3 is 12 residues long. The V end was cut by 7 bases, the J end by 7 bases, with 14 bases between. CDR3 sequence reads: CASTRARHEQYF. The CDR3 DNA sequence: TGTGCCAGCACGCGAGCGAGGCATGAGCAGTACTTC.

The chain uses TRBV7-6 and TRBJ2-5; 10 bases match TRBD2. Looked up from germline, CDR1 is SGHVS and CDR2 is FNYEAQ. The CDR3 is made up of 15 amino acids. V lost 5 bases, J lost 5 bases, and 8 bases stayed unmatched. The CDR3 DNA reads TGTGCCAGCAGCGGACGGACAGCGGGGGGGGAGACCCAGTACTTC. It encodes CASSGRTAGGETQYF.

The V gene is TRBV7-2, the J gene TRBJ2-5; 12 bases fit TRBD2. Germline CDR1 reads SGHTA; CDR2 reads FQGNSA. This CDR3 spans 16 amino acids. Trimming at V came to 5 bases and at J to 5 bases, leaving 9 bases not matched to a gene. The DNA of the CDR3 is TGTGCCAGCAGCCAAGTGGCTAGCGGGAGGGAGGAGACCCAGTACTTC. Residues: CASSQVASGREETQYF. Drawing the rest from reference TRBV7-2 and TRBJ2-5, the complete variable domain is GAGVSQSPSNKVTEKGKDVELRCDPISGHTALYWYRQSLGQGLEFLIYFQGNSAPDKSGLPSDRFSAERTGGSVSTLTIQRTQQEDSAVYLCASSQVASGREETQYFGPGTRLLVL.

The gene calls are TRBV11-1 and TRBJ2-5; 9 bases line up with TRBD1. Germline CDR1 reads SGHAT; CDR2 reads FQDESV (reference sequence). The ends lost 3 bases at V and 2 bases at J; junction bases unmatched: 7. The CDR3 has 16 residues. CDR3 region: CASSFRYRGPQETQYF. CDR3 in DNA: TGTGCCAGCAGCTTTAGATACAGGGGGCCGCAAGAGACCCAGTACTTC.

The DNA for the CDR3 is TGTGCCAGCAGTTACTCCCGGGGGTTCCCCTACGAGCAGTACTTC. It translates to CASSYSRGFPYEQYF. This chain joins TRBV2 and TRBJ2-7, with TRBD2 as a possible D gene (6 bases). The V gene lost 5 bases and the J gene lost 2 bases, with 16 bases spanning the gap. Germline V gene sequence: CDR1 SNHLY, CDR2 FYNNEI. The CDR3 covers 15 residues.

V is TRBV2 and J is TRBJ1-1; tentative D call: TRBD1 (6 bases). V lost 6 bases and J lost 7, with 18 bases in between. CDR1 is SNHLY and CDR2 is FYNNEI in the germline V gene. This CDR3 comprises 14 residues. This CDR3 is CASRETGPAGEAFF. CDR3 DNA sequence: TGTGCCAGCAGGGAGACAGGTCCCGCTGGTGAAGCTTTCTTT.

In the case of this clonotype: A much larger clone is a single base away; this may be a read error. For the CDR3, the DNA is TGTGCCACCAGGAACACCGGGGAGCTGTTTTTT. Translated, it gives CATRNTGELFF. The chain employs TRBV6-1 and TRBJ2-2; D not certain. Trimming left V 10 bases short and J 1 base short, with 4 bases between. Germline CDR1 and CDR2: MNHNS and SASEGT. CDR3 length: 11 amino acids.

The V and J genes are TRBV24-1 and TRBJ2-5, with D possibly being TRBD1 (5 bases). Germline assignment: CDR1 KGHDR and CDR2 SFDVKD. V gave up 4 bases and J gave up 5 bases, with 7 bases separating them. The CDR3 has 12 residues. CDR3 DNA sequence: TGTGCCACCAGTGAGGGGCATGAGACCCAGTACTTC. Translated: CATSEGHETQYF.

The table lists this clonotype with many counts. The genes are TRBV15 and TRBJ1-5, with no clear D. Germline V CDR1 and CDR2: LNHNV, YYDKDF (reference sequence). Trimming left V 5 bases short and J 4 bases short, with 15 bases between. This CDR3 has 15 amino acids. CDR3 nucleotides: TGTGCCACCAGCGAGCAGAGGTCCAGTAATCAGCCCCAGCATTTT. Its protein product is CATSEQRSSNQPQHF.

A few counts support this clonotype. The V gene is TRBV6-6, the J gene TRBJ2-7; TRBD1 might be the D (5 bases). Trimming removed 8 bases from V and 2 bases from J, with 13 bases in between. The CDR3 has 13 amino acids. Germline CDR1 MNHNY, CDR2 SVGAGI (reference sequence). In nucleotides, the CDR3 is TGTGCCAGCGGTCGTGGGGCAGCCTACGAGCAGTACTTC. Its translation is CASGRGAAYEQYF.

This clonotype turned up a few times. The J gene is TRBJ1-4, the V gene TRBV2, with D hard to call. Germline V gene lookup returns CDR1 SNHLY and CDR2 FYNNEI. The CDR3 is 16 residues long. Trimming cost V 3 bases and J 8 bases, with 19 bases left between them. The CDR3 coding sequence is TGTGCCAGCAGTGAGAACCTAGGGAGCGGATTGGAAAAACTGTTTTTT. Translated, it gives CASSENLGSGLEKLFF.

CDR3 residues: CASSQDNESGWPQHF. As DNA, the CDR3 is TGTGCCAGCAGCCAAGATAATGAATCGGGATGGCCCCAGCATTTT. The chain is built from TRBV10-3 and TRBJ1-5; no reliable D call. CDR3 size: 15 residues. Trimming left V 10 bases short and J 9 bases short, with 25 bases between. Germline V gene data show CDR1 as ENHRY and CDR2 as SYGVKD.

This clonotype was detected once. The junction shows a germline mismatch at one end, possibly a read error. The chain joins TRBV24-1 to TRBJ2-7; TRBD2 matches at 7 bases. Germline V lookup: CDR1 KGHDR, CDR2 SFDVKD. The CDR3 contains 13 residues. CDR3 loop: CASSWSGTYEQCF. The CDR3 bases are TGTGCCAGCAGTTGGAGCGGGACCTACGAGCAGTGCTTC.

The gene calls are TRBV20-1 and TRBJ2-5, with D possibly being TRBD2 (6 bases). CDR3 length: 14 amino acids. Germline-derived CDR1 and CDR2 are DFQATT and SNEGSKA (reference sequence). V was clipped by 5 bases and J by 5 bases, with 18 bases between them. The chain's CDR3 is CSAPTTEGEETQYF. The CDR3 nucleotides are TGCAGTGCTCCTACCACGGAGGGAGAGGAGACCCAGTACTTC.

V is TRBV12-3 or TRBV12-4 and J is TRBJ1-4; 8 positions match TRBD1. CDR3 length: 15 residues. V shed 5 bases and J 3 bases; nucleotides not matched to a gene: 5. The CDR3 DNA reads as TGTGCCAGCAGTCCTCCGGGACAGGCTAATGAAAAACTGTTTTTT. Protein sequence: CASSPPGQANEKLFF.

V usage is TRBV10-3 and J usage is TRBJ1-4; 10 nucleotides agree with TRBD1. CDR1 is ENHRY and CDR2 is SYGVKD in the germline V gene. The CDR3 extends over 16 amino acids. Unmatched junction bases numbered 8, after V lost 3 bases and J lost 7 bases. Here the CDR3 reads CAISEDRGRVTEKLFF. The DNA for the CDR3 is TGTGCCATCAGTGAAGACAGGGGGCGCGTCACTGAAAAACTGTTTTTT.

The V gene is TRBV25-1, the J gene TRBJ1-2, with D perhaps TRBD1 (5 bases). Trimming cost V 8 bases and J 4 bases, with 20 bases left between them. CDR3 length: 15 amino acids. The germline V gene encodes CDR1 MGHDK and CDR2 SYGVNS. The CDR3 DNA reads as TGTGCCAGCGTTGATGGCGGGGCTTCGTCCTATGGCTACACCTTC. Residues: CASVDGGASSYGYTF.

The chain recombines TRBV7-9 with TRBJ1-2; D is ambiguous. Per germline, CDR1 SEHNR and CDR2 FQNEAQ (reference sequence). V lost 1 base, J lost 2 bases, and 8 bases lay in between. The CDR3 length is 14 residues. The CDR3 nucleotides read TGTGCCAGCAGCTTAGATAACAGAAACTATGGCTACACCTTC. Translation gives CASSLDNRNYGYTF.

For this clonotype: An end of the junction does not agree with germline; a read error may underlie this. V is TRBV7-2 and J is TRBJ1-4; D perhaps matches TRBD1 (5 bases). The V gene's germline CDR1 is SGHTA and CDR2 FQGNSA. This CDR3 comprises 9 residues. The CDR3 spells CASSQGHAW. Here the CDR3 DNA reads TGTGCCAGCAGTCAAGGACATGCCTGG.

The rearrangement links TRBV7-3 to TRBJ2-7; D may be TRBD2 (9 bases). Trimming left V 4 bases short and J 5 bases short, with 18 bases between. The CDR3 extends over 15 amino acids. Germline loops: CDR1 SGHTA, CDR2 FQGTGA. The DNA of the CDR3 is TGTGCCAGCAGCTATCTAGCGGGACAGGAGGACGAGCAGTACTTC. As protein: CASSYLAGQEDEQYF.

CDR3 nucleotide sequence: TGCAGCCCCCGGGGGACAGGATCCTATGGCTACACCTTC. This sequence encodes CSPRGTGSYGYTF. The gene calls are TRBV29-1 and TRBJ1-2; 8 bases agree with TRBD1. The junction had 9 bases not matched to a gene; V was cut back by 8 bases and J by 4 bases. The CDR3 has 13 residues. Germline CDR1 SQVTM, CDR2 ANQGSEA. Drawing the rest from reference TRBV29-1 and TRBJ1-2, the complete variable domain is SAVISQKPSRDICQRGTSLTIQCQVDSQVTMMFWYRQQPGQSLTLIATANQGSEATYESGFVIDKFPISRPNLTFSTLTVSNMSPEDSSIYLCSPRGTGSYGYTFGSGTRLTVV.

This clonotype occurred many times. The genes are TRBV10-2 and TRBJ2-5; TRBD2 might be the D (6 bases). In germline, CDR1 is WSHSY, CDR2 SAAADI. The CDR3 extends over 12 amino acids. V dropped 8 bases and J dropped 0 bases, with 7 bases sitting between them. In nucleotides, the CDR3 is TGCGCCAGCGGCGGGAACCAAGAGACCCAGTACTTC. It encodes CASGGNQETQYF.

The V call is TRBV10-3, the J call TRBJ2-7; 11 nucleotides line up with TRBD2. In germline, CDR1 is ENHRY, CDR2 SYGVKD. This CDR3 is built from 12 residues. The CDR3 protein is CAGLAGGSEQYF. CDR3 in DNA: TGTGCAGGGCTAGCGGGAGGTAGTGAGCAGTACTTC.

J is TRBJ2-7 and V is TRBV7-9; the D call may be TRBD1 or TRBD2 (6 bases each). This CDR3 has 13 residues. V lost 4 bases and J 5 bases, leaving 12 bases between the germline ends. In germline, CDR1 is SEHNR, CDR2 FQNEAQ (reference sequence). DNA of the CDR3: TGTGCCAGCAGCTGGGGGGCAACTAACGAGCAGTACTTC. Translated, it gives CASSWGATNEQYF.

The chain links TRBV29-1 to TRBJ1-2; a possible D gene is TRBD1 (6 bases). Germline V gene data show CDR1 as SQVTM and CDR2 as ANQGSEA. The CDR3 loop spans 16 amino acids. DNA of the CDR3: TGCAGTGCTAGAGATAACGGGGGCGAGGCTAACTATGGCTACACCTTC. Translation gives CSARDNGGEANYGYTF.

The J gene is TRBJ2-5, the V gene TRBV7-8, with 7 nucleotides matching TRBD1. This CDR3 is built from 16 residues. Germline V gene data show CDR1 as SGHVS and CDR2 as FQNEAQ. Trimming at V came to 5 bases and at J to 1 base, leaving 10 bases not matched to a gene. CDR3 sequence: CASSTERTGLQETQYF. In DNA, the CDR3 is TGTGCCAGCAGCACGGAGAGGACAGGACTCCAAGAGACCCAGTACTTC.

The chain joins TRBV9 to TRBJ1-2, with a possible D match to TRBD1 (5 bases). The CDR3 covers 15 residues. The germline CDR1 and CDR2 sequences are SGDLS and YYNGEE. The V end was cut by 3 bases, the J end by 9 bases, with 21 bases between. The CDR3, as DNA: TGTGCCAGCAGCGCGAGGCAGGGCAGGTCTTTTAGCTACACCTTC. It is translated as CASSARQGRSFSYTF.

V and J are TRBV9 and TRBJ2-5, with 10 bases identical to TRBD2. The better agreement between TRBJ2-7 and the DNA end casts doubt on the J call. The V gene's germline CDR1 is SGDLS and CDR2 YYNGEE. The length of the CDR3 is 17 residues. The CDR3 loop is CASSAGGGLATFYEQYF. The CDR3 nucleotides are TGTGCCAGCAGCGCGGGGGGGGGACTAGCGACATTCTACGAGCAGTACTTC.

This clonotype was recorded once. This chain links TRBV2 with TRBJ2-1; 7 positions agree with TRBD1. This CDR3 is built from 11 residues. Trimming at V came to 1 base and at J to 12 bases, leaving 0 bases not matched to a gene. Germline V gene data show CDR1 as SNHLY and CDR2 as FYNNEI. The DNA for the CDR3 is TGTGCCAGCAGTGAAGGGGACAGGCAGTTCTTC. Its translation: CASSEGDRQFF.